The clone carrying this T cell receptor beta chain was detected many times. Its antigen is as yet unknown. Used for diagnoses were clinical symptoms, serum thyroxine and TRAb, thyroid ultrasound and orbital computed tomography. This sample was taken from a study of T cells in Graves' hyperthyroidism and ophthalmopathy. RNA transcripts gave rise to amplified TCR beta CDR3 regions. With the HTBI primer set, the TCR CDR3 went through a first round of RT-PCR. TCRdb redid the calling of the multiplex PCR reads with MiXCR, one entry per CDR3 protein. The sample records about 480,000 distinct CDR3 sequences, roughly 14% being singletons. Study-wide results and limits: Blood also held most thyroid clonotypes expanded beyond 0.001.

Trimming cost V 5 bases and J 2 bases; bases outside gene matches: 5. The CDR3 has 14 residues. In germline, CDR1 is SQVTM, CDR2 ANQGSEA. Input material: blood. The rearrangement links TRBV29-1 to TRBJ2-2; 7 bases match TRBD1. The TCR originated in a woman between 18 and 29 years old with Graves' hyperthyroidism. CDR3 protein: CSVLRTGNTGELFF. The CDR3 DNA is TGCAGCGTTCTTCGGACAGGAAACACCGGGGAGCTGTTTTTT.